This T cell receptor (beta chain) was sequenced for a study of cytomegalovirus exposure and HLA in healthy donors. A multiplex PCR was run with 60 Vbeta primers and 13 Jbeta primers. The data were produced by immunoSEQ multiplex PCR, yet TCRdb's version contains in-frame clones alone and is incomplete. The sample carries about 160,000 clones, under 80% recorded once. Germline assignment: CDR1 KGHSH and CDR2 LQKENI. The CDR3 is made up of 18 amino acids. V shed 6 bases, J shed 1 base, and the junction held 12 bases outside the gene matches. Notes on this clone: Its antigen is undetermined.

Findings and limits, study-wide: Because they were indistinguishable, some V segments, including TRBV6-2 and TRBV6-3, were excluded. Likely technical artifact: a cluster of highly shared sequence variants. A later analysis associated 16,951 TCR beta sequences with HLA alleles at a 0.05 false discovery rate. TCR beta V- and J-gene trimming, according to a later analysis, was linked to a missense DCLRE1C variant.

The chain is built from TRBV18 and TRBJ2-2; 9 bases match TRBD1. Sequenced material: PBMCs. This clonotype was sampled from a man aged 35 to 55 in good health and CMV-seronegative. CDR3: CASSHSSGTGKNTGELFF. CDR3 in DNA: TGTGCCAGCTCTCATTCTTCCGGGACAGGGAAGAACACCGGGGAGCTGTTTTTT.